The T cell receptor (beta chain) under discussion was sequenced for a study of blood T cell repertoires in COVID-19. This CDR3 contains 14 residues. V was cut by 0 bases and J by 1 base, with 6 bases left in between. Germline lookup yields CDR1 KGHSH and CDR2 LQKENI. Assay used: immunoSEQ multiplex PCR; TCRdb lists only in-frame clones, some missing. Of about 130,000 clones detected, approximately 86% appear once; the ten largest clones hold 11%. The gene calls are TRBV18 and TRBJ1-1; D not resolved. Input material: peripheral blood. The TCR originated in a woman in her 70s with COVID-19, enrolled during active disease. CDR3 DNA sequence: TGTGCCAGCTCACCACCTGGGAGGAACACTGAAGCTTTCTTT. Translation gives CASSPPGRNTEAFF.